The source of this TCR beta chain is a study of cytomegalovirus exposure and HLA in healthy donors. As concerns this clone: Its antigen is not identified.

Germline V gives CDR1 MNHEY, CDR2 SMNVEV (reference sequence). V lost 6 bases to trimming and J lost 6 bases; unmatched junction nucleotides: 0. This CDR3 has 12 residues. The study's findings and limits: The classifier was said to identify cytomegalovirus status with high specificity and sensitivity.

Profiling relied on immunoSEQ multiplex PCR, and the TCRdb table lists in-frame clones only, not all of them. The data show 150,000 or so clones, approximately 90% seen once. The rearrangement links TRBV27 to TRBJ1-5; 9 bases align to TRBD1. Input material: PBMCs. This receptor was obtained from a woman in her twenties or thirties in good health and CMV-seropositive. Written as DNA, the CDR3 is TGTGCCAGCAGGACAGGGGGTCAGCCCCAGCATTTT. As protein: CASRTGGQPQHF.